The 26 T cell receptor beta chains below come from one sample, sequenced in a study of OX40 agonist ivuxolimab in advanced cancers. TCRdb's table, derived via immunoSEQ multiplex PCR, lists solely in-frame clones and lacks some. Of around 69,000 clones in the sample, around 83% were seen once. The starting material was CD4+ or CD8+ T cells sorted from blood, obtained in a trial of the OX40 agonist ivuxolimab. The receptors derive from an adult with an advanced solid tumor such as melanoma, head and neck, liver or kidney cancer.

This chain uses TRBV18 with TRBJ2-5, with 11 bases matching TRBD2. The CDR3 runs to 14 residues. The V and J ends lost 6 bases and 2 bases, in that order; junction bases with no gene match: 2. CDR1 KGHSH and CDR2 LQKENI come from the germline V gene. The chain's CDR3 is CASSPSGRQETQYF. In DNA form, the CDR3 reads TGTGCCAGCTCGCCTAGCGGGAGGCAAGAGACCCAGTACTTC.

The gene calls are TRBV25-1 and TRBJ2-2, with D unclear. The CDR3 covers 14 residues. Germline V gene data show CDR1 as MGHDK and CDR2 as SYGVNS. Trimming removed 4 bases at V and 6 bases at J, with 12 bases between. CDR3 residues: CASSAGEFPGELFF. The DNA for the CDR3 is TGTGCCAGCAGTGCCGGCGAGTTCCCCGGGGAGCTGTTTTTT. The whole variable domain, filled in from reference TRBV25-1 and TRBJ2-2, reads EADIYQTPRYLVIGTGKKITLECSQTMGHDKMYWYQQDPGMELHLIHYSYGVNSTEKGDLSSESTVSRIRTEHFPLTLESARPSHTSQYLCASSAGEFPGELFFGEGSRLTVL.

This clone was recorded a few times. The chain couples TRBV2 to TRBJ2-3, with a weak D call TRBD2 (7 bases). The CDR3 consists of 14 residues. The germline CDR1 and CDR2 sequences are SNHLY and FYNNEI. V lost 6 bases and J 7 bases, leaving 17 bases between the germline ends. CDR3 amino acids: CASSGEGGPYTQYF. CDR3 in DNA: TGTGCCAGCAGCGGGGAGGGGGGGCCCTATACGCAGTATTTT.

DNA for the CDR3: TGTGCCAGCAGCTTGGAATTTTCGCCGGGAAACACCATATATTTT. Amino acid sequence: CASSLEFSPGNTIYF. The chain links TRBV5-6 to TRBJ1-3; D unresolved. Germline values: CDR1 SGHDT, CDR2 YYEEEE. The CDR3 spans 15 residues. Deletions cut 0 bases from V and 4 bases from J, with 11 bases between.

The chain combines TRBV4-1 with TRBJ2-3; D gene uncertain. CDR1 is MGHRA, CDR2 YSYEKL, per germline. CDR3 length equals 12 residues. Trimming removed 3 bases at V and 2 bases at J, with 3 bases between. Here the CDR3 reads CASSHITDTQYF. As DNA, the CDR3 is TGCGCCAGCAGCCATATCACAGATACGCAGTATTTT.

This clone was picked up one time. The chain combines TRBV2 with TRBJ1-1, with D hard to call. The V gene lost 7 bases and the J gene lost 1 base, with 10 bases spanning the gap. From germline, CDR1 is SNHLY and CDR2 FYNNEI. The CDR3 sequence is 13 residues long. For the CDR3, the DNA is TGTGCCAGCATGTATATGTGGAACACTGAAGCTTTCTTT. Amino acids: CASMYMWNTEAFF.

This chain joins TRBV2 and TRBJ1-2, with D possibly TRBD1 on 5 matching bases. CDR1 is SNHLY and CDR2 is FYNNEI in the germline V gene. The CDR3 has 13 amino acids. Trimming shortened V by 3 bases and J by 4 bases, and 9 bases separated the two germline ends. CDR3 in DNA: TGTGCCAGCAGTGAGCAGGGAGGCTATGGCTACACCTTC. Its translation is CASSEQGGYGYTF.

The CDR3 is CASSPGIDRWMYEQYF. The CDR3 DNA follows: TGTGCCAGCTCACCAGGGATCGACAGGTGGATGTACGAGCAGTACTTC. The chain combines TRBV18 with TRBJ2-7; a weak D match, TRBD1 (6 bases). The CDR3 consists of 16 residues. V was clipped by 2 bases and J by 4 bases, with 18 bases between them. Germline CDR1 reads KGHSH; CDR2 reads LQKENI.

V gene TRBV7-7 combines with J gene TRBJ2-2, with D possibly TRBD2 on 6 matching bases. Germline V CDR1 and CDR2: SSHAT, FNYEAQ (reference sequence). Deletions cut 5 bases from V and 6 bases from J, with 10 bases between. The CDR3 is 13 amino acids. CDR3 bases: TGTGCCAGCAGCCCGGGGGTGGCCGGGGAGCTGTTTTTT. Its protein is CASSPGVAGELFF.

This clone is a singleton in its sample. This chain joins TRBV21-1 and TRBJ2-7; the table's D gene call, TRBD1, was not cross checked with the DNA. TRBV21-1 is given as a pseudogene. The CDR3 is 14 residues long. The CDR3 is CASSEADRVYEQYF. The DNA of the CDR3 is TGTGCCAGCAGTGAAGCGGACAGAGTCTACGAGCAGTACTTC.

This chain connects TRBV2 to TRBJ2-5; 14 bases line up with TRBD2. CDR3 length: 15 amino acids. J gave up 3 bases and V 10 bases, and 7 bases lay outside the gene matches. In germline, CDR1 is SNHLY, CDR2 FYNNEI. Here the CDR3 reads CAIGTSGGYKETQYF. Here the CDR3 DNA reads TGTGCCATTGGGACTAGCGGGGGCTATAAAGAGACCCAGTACTTC. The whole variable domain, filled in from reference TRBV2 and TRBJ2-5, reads EPEVTQTPSHQVTQMGQEVILRCVPISNHLYFYWYRQILGQKVEFLVSFYNNEISEKSEIFDDQFSVERPDGSNFTLKIRSTKLEDSAMYFCAIGTSGGYKETQYFGPGTRLLVL.

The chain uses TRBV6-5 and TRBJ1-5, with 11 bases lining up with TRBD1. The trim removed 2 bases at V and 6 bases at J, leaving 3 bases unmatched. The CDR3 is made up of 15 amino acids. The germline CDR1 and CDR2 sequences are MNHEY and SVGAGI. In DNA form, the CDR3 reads TGTGCCAGCAGTTACGGGACAGGGGGAGGTCAGCCCCAGCATTTT. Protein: CASSYGTGGGQPQHF.

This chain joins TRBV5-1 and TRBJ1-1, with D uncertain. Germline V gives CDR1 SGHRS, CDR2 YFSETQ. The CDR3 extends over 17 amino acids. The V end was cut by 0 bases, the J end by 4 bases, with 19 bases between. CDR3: CASSLGKAPDGGTEAFF. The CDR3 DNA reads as TGCGCCAGCAGCTTGGGAAAGGCCCCGGATGGTGGCACTGAAGCTTTCTTT.

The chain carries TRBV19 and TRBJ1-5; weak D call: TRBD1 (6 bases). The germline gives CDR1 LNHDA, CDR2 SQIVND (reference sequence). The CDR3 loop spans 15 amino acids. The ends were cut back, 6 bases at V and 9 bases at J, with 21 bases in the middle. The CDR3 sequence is CASSTNRATVGPQHF. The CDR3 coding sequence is TGTGCCAGTAGCACCAACAGGGCCACGGTGGGGCCCCAGCATTTT.

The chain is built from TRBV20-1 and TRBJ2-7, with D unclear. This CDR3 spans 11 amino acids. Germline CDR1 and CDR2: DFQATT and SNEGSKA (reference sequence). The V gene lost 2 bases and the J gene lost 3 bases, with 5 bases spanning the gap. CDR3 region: CSARIDYEQYF. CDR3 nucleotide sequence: TGCAGTGCTAGAATAGACTACGAGCAGTACTTC.

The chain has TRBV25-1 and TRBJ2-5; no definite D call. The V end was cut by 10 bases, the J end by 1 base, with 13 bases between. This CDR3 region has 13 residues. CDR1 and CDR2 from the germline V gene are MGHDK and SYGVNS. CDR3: CATWAVLQETQYF. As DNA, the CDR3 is TGTGCCACCTGGGCGGTACTCCAAGAGACCCAGTACTTC.

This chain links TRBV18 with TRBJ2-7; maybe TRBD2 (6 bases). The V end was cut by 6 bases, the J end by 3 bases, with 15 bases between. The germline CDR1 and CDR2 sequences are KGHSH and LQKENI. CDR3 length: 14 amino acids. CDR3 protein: CASSPPTGVYEQYF. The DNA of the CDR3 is TGTGCCAGCTCCCCTCCGACGGGAGTCTACGAGCAGTACTTC.

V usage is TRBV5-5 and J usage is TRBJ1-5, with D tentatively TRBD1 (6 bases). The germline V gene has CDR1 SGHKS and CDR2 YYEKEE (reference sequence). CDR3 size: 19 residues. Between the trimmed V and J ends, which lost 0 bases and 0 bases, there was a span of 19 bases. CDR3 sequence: CASSLAAGAGGYSNQPQHF. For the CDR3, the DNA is TGTGCCAGCAGCTTGGCCGCAGGGGCCGGGGGATATAGCAATCAGCCCCAGCATTTT.

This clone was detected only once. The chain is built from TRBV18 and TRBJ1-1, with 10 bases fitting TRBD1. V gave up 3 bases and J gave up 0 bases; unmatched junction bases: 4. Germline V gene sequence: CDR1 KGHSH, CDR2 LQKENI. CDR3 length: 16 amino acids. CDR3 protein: CASSPGQGWMNTEAFF. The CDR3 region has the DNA TGTGCCAGCTCACCGGGACAGGGGTGGATGAACACTGAAGCTTTCTTT.

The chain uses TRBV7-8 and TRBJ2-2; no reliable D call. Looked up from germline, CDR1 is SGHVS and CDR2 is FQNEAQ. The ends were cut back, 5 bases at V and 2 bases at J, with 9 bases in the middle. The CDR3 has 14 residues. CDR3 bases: TGTGCCAGCAGCCGGATTCTTAACACCGGGGAGCTGTTTTTT. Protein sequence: CASSRILNTGELFF.

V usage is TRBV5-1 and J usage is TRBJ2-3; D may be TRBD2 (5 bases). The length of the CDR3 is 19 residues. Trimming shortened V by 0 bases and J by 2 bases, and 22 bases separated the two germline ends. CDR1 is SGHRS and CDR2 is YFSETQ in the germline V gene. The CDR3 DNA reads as TGCGCCAGCAGCTTGGAAGGAGCGGTCCTACGCCTCTACACAGATACGCAGTATTTT. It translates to CASSLEGAVLRLYTDTQYF.

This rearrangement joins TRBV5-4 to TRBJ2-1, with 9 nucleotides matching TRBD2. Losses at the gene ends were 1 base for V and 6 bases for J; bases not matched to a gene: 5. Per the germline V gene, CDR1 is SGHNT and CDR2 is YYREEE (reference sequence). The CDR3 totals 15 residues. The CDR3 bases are TGTGCCAGCAGCTTGATCGCGGGAGGGTCCAATGAGCAGTTCTTC. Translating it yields CASSLIAGGSNEQFF.

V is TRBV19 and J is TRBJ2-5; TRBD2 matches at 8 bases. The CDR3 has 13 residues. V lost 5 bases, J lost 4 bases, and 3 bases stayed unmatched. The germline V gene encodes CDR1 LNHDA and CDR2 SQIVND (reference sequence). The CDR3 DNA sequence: TGTGCCAGTAGTGGGGCGGGGGGAGAGACCCAGTACTTC. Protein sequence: CASSGAGGETQYF.

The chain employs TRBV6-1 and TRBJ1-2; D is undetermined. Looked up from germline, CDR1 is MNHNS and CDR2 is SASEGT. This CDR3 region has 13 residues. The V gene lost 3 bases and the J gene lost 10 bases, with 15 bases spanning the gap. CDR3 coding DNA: TGTGCCAGCAGTGAGGGCCTCCCTCGCCCCTACACCTTC. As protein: CASSEGLPRPYTF.

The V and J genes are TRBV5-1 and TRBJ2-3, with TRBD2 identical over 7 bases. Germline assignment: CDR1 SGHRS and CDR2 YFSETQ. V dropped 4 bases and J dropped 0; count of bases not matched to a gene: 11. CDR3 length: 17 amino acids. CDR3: CASSLGRLAESTDTQYF. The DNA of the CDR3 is TGCGCCAGCAGCCTTGGGCGGCTAGCGGAGAGCACAGATACGCAGTATTTT.

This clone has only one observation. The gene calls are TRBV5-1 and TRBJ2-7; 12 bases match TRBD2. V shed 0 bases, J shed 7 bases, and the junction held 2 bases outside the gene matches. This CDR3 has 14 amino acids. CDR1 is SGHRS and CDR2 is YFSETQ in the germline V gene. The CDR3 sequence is CASSLVLAGGEQYF. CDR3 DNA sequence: TGCGCCAGCAGCTTGGTACTAGCGGGGGGAGAGCAGTACTTC.